Shown below are 21 T cell receptor beta chains from a single sample sequenced in a study of T cell repertoires in cytomegalovirus infection. One entry per CDR3 protein results from TCRdb running MiXCR on the reads. The sample has 600,000 to 800,000 distinct CDR3 sequences; 24% are singletons. Input material: CD8+ T cells from PBMCs. These receptors were taken from a human donor in good health (CMV status not recorded). Some clones in this sample may be carry-over from other donors' samples.

This clonotype was counted only a few times. The chain employs TRBV4-1 and TRBJ2-2; 7 bases are a match to TRBD2. CDR3 size: 17 residues. Germline V lookup: CDR1 MGHRA, CDR2 YSYEKL. V dropped 1 base and J dropped 7; count of bases not matched to a gene: 12. The CDR3 sequence: CASSQVGGGPQGGELFF. The CDR3 DNA reads as TGCGCCAGCAGCCAAGTTGGCGGGGGTCCCCAAGGCGGGGAGCTGTTTTTT.

This clonotype has at least ten counts. The chain links TRBV7-6 to TRBJ1-4; D is ambiguous. V was trimmed by 3 bases and J by 5 bases, leaving 10 bases between them. The CDR3 runs to 14 residues. The germline CDR1 and CDR2 sequences are SGHVS and FNYEAQ. This CDR3 is CASSFGRLNEKLFF. Written as DNA, the CDR3 is TGTGCCAGCAGCTTTGGACGGCTGAATGAAAAACTGTTTTTT.

This clonotype was counted many times. The V and J genes are TRBV6-1 and TRBJ2-1, with a weak D call TRBD2 (5 bases). Germline CDR1 is MNHNS and CDR2 is SASEGT. Trimming took off 5 bases at V and 3 bases at J, with 8 bases between the two ends. The CDR3 is 13 residues long. CDR3 DNA sequence: TGTGCCAGCAGTACGGGATACTACAATGAGCAGTTCTTC. Its protein product is CASSTGYYNEQFF.

This sequence joins TRBV20-1 and TRBJ2-1, with D perhaps matching TRBD1 (6 bases). The V gene lost 1 base and the J gene lost 7 bases, with 14 bases spanning the gap. CDR1 DFQATT and CDR2 SNEGSKA come from the germline V gene (reference sequence). The CDR3 sequence is 14 residues long. The CDR3 nucleotides read TGCAGTGCTAGAGTAGCTGCCAGGGGAAATGAGCAGTTCTTC. Its translation: CSARVAARGNEQFF.

The chain links TRBV29-1 to TRBJ2-1; TRBD1 matches 8 bases. Trimming took 0 bases from V and 2 from J; bases not matched to a gene: 3. Germline loops: CDR1 SQVTM, CDR2 ANQGSEA. This CDR3 contains 15 residues. CDR3 sequence reads: CSVEEDRVTYNEQFF. The CDR3 bases are TGCAGCGTTGAAGAGGACAGGGTTACCTACAATGAGCAGTTCTTC.

V gene TRBV20-1 combines with J gene TRBJ2-3, with TRBD2 as a possible D gene (6 bases). The V gene lost 6 bases and the J gene lost 2 bases, with 21 bases spanning the gap. The V gene's germline CDR1 is DFQATT and CDR2 SNEGSKA (reference sequence). This CDR3 contains 16 residues. CDR3 protein: CSAFVPGGRITDTQYF. As DNA, the CDR3 is TGCAGTGCCTTCGTCCCCGGGGGACGAATCACAGATACGCAGTATTTT.

Many counts were recorded for this clonotype. The chain links TRBV7-6 to TRBJ2-7; the D call may be TRBD1 or TRBD2 (5 bases each). V lost 3 bases, J lost 6 bases, and 12 bases lay in between. The CDR3 runs to 13 residues. The V gene's germline CDR1 is SGHVS and CDR2 FNYEAQ. CDR3 region: CASSFYPRGEQYV. DNA of the CDR3: TGTGCCAGCAGCTTTTACCCGAGGGGCGAGCAGTACGTC.

The chain couples TRBV2 to TRBJ1-5; D is undetermined. CDR1 is SNHLY and CDR2 is FYNNEI in the germline V gene. This CDR3 comprises 12 residues. Trimming shortened V by 2 bases and J by 11 bases, and 10 bases separated the two germline ends. The CDR3 DNA sequence: TGTGCCAGCAGTGAACTCCGGGAGACCCAGCATTTT. Translating it yields CASSELRETQHF.

At least ten counts were recorded for this clonotype. The chain combines TRBV28 with TRBJ2-2; D is ambiguous. Deletions cut 5 bases from V and 5 bases from J, with 12 bases between. Per germline, CDR1 MDHEN and CDR2 SYDVKM. This CDR3 is 14 amino acids long. The CDR3 coding sequence is TGTGCCAGCAGTCACTCAGTGCGGACCGGGGAGCTGTTTTTT. Translation gives CASSHSVRTGELFF.

The sample holds a few counts of this clonotype. This rearrangement joins TRBV12-3 or TRBV12-4 to TRBJ2-7; 9 positions match TRBD2. Losses at the gene ends were 3 bases for V and 5 bases for J; bases not matched to a gene: 8. This CDR3 comprises 15 residues. In DNA, the CDR3 is TGTGCCAGCAGTTTCTTAGGACTAGCGACGGACGAGCAGTACTTC. It yields the protein CASSFLGLATDEQYF.

CDR3 sequence: CAISESQASSYNSPLHF. CDR3 coding DNA: TGTGCCATCAGTGAGTCGCAGGCAAGCTCCTATAATTCACCCCTCCACTTT. The V call is TRBV10-3, the J call TRBJ1-6; D uncertain. This CDR3 is 17 amino acids long. The germline CDR1 and CDR2 sequences are ENHRY and SYGVKD. V was shortened by 0 bases and J by 0 bases, with 9 bases between the two germline ends.

This clonotype was picked up a small number of times. V gene TRBV7-6 combines with J gene TRBJ1-1; TRBD1 might be the D (5 bases). CDR1 and CDR2 (germline): SGHVS, FNYEAQ. The CDR3 contains 17 residues. Between the trimmed V and J ends, which lost 5 bases and 0 bases, there was a span of 19 bases. In DNA, the CDR3 is TGTGCCAGCAGCCCATTCCGGGGCCTGGTCTTGAACACTGAAGCTTTCTTT. This translates into CASSPFRGLVLNTEAFF.

This clonotype was detected many times. The V and J genes are TRBV5-5 and TRBJ2-1; D is possibly TRBD2 (6 bases). The germline V and J ends were trimmed by 4 bases and 6 bases, with 17 bases remaining between them. The CDR3 contains 15 residues. Germline V CDR1 and CDR2: SGHKS, YYEKEE (reference sequence). The CDR3 loop is CASSPWDFTSNEQFF. The CDR3 DNA reads TGTGCCAGCAGCCCATGGGACTTCACTTCCAATGAGCAGTTCTTC.

This chain joins TRBV6-2 or TRBV6-3 and TRBJ2-7; TRBD1 matches at 8 bases. The CDR3 sequence is 16 residues long. CDR1 is MNHEY, CDR2 SVGEGT, per germline. V trimming: 4 bases; J trimming: 0 bases; junction bases outside the gene matches: 8. This chain's CDR3 is CASSLGQGGYSYEQYV. CDR3 bases: TGTGCCAGCAGTTTAGGACAGGGAGGTTACTCCTACGAGCAGTACGTC.

This clonotype showed up many times. The chain links TRBV7-9 to TRBJ1-5, with a weak D call TRBD1 (5 bases). This CDR3 spans 15 amino acids. Trimming stripped 0 bases from V and 8 bases from J, with 14 bases between. In germline, CDR1 is SEHNR, CDR2 FQNEAQ (reference sequence). CDR3 loop: CASSLAGPPEEPQHF. The CDR3 nucleotides read TGTGCCAGCAGCTTAGCGGGACCCCCAGAGGAGCCCCAGCATTTT.

V usage is TRBV2 and J usage is TRBJ1-5; the D is unclear. Germline V lookup: CDR1 SNHLY, CDR2 FYNNEI. The CDR3 has 15 amino acids. The germline V and J ends were trimmed by 6 bases and 4 bases, with 16 bases remaining between them. The CDR3 DNA reads TGTGCCAGCAGCACCGTCGGGTTTGGGAATCAGCCCCAGCATTTT. Its translation: CASSTVGFGNQPQHF. The whole variable domain, filled in from reference TRBV2 and TRBJ1-5, reads EPEVTQTPSHQVTQMGQEVILRCVPISNHLYFYWYRQILGQKVEFLVSFYNNEISEKSEIFDDQFSVERPDGSNFTLKIRSTKLEDSAMYFCASSTVGFGNQPQHFGDGTRLSIL.

This clonotype has only a few counts. This chain connects TRBV7-9 to TRBJ1-4; D possibly corresponds to TRBD1 (6 bases). CDR3 length: 17 residues. Germline CDR1 SEHNR, CDR2 FQNEAQ (reference sequence). The V gene lost 3 bases and the J gene lost 0 bases, with 14 bases spanning the gap. Here the CDR3 DNA reads TGTGCCAGCAGCTTCGAACGGGGGCCCGCAACTAATGAAAAACTGTTTTTT. It specifies CASSFERGPATNEKLFF.

This clonotype has just a few counts. The genes are TRBV13 and TRBJ1-1, with D maybe TRBD1 (5 bases). The CDR3 contains 16 residues. CDR1 is PRHDT and CDR2 is FYEKMQ in the germline V gene (reference sequence). V gave up 5 bases and J gave up 6 bases, with 22 bases separating them. CDR3 residues: CASSDHSRDLGPEAFF. DNA for the CDR3: TGTGCCAGCAGCGACCATTCCCGGGACCTAGGGCCTGAAGCTTTCTTT.

V is TRBV29-1 and J is TRBJ1-1; TRBD1 matches 11 bases. Trimming took 4 bases from V and 10 from J; bases not matched to a gene: 11. Germline V gene lookup returns CDR1 SQVTM and CDR2 ANQGSEA. CDR3 length equals 14 residues. The CDR3 DNA sequence: TGCAGCGTTGGTGTGAGGGACAGGGGGAAAGGAGCTTTCTTT. Protein: CSVGVRDRGKGAFF. Complete variable domain (other parts from reference TRBV29-1 and TRBJ1-1): SAVISQKPSRDICQRGTSLTIQCQVDSQVTMMFWYRQQPGQSLTLIATANQGSEATYESGFVIDKFPISRPNLTFSTLTVSNMSPEDSSIYLCSVGVRDRGKGAFFGQGTRLTVV.

Note on this clonotype: A much larger clone lies one base from this, so it may be a read error. The chain joins TRBV28 to TRBJ1-1; D is ambiguous. Germline values: CDR1 MDHEN, CDR2 SYDVKM. CDR3 length: 13 amino acids. Written as DNA, the CDR3 is TGTGCCAACAGTGTCGACGTGCTCACTGAAGCTTTCTTT. Amino acid sequence: CANSVDVLTEAFF.

This clonotype was recorded at least ten times. The chain joins TRBV7-8 to TRBJ1-2, with D maybe TRBD1 (5 bases). This CDR3 spans 12 amino acids. Germline assignment: CDR1 SGHVS and CDR2 FQNEAQ. Between the trimmed V and J ends, which lost 4 bases and 6 bases, there was a span of 9 bases. DNA of the CDR3: TGTGCCAGCAGCTGGGGACTCGATGGCTACACCTTC. It translates to CASSWGLDGYTF.